This T cell receptor beta chain is from a study of T cells in Graves' hyperthyroidism and ophthalmopathy. This clonotype was counted between two and nine times. RNA transcripts were the template for amplifying TCR beta CDR3 regions. First-round RT-PCR targeting the TCR CDR3 was performed with the HTBI primer set. In TCRdb, the multiplex PCR reads were re-called with MiXCR into one record per CDR3 protein. The profile shows around 690,000 distinct CDR3 sequences, less than 25% of them singletons. The clonotype was recovered from a man under 40 with Graves' ophthalmopathy. Sequencing was done on a sample of blood.

The CDR3 protein is CSARDGGNWANGELFF. In DNA, the CDR3 is TGCAGTGCTAGAGATGGCGGGAACTGGGCGAACGGGGAGCTGTTTTTT. This chain connects TRBV20-1 to TRBJ2-2; D perhaps matches TRBD2 (6 bases). The ends were cut back, 0 bases at V and 7 bases at J, with 18 bases in the middle. The CDR3 consists of 16 residues. Germline CDR1 and CDR2: DFQATT and SNEGSKA (reference sequence).